This T cell receptor beta chain was recorded in a study of shared clonotypes between healthy human individuals. Study-level findings and limits: Clonotypes not shared had lower generation probabilities than those common to all four donors.

CD45RO negativity and positive selection for CCR7 defined naive CD8 cells, a population that excluded terminally differentiated effector memory CD45RA+ cells. Regarding this clone: Its antigen is still unknown.

Data came from immunoSEQ multiplex PCR; TCRdb stores just in-frame clones and leaves some out. The sample holds 1.5 million to 2.5 million clones, 85% to 95% seen once. Germline CDR1 is MGHDK and CDR2 is SYGVNS. The CDR3 extends over 11 amino acids. The V end was cut by 6 bases, the J end by 7 bases, with 9 bases between. The source of this sequence is a man between 18 and 29 years old in good health. The rearrangement joins TRBV25-1 to TRBJ1-2; D possibly corresponds to TRBD1 (5 bases). Sequencing was performed on naive CD8+ T cells sorted from blood. CDR3 in amino acids: CASSSGVGYTF. The CDR3 DNA is TGTGCCAGCAGCTCGGGGGTTGGCTACACCTTC.